This T cell receptor (beta chain) was obtained from a study of radiotherapy plus CTLA-4 blockade in lung cancer listed by TCRdb under 2018. In the study overall: Among the enrolled patients, about 19% had an objective response, and around 31% reached disease control.

Focal radiation therapy combined with CTLA-4 blockade (ipilimumab) was tested in patients with chemo-refractory metastatic non-small-cell lung cancer. What the research found in general, with its limitations: After treatment with radiotherapy and ipilimumab, TCR clones that originated in tumors expanded in peripheral blood. Increased serum interferon-beta after radiation, together with early dynamic changes in blood T cell clones, were reported to be the strongest predictors of response.

V and J are truncated by 1 base and 2 bases respectively, leaving an intervening sequence of 7 bases. Via the germline V gene, CDR1 is SGHDT and CDR2 YYEEEE. The CDR3, from cysteine to phenylalanine, totals 13 residues. Solely the CDR3 DNA is kept, with 39 bases framed from the first base. A remark on this clone: There is no known antigen for this receptor. Base qualities are missing; no much larger clone stands one base away.

Library preparation employed the immunoSEQ multiplex PCR assay. TCRdb took this table from immuneACCESS and kept in-frame rearrangements with V and J called. Such tables lack part of the clones; where checked against another copy, unresolved V genes explain under half of the gap, and the rest is unexplained. This sample holds nearly 110,000 clones; approximately 81% were observed only once. Under 3% of the sample is taken by the ten largest. The sequence links TRBV5-6 to TRBJ2-7, with no reliable assignment of the D segment. The source was peripheral blood, collected from a patient treated with radiotherapy plus ipilimumab. The origin of this receptor is a human donor with non-small cell lung cancer that progressed on radiotherapy plus ipilimumab. Some clones in this sample may be carry-over from other donors' samples. The sequence in DNA is TGTGCCAGCAGCTTGAGCTATACCTACGAGCAGTACTTC. Its protein product is CASSLSYTYEQYF. When the CDR3 is completed using the reference TRBV5-6 and TRBJ2-7 genes on either side, the full variable domain is DAGVTQSPTHLIKTRGQQVTLRCSPKSGHDTVSWYQQALGQGPQFIFQYYEEEERQRGNFPDRFSGHQFPNYSSELNVNALLLGDSALYLCASSLSYTYEQYFGPGTRLTVT.